Listed below are T cell receptor beta chains from one sample, sequenced in a study of T cell responses to AZD1222 COVID-19 vaccine. Measured with immunoSEQ multiplex PCR; TCRdb has only the in-frame clones, and not every one. This table has 100,000 or so clones, roughly 82% appearing once. This specimen consisted of peripheral blood, obtained on day 0 of AZD1222 vaccination. The receptors here all came from an adult in good health. Both conserved end residues are part of each CDR3. The D gene is left open where the match is weak. Clone size appears in some rows only: once, few, many, or a class for an expanded clone.

clone_size	v_call	j_call	d_call	cdr3_aa	cdr3_nt
-	TRBV29-1	TRBJ1-2	TRBD1	CSSRQGDGGYGYTF	TGCAGCTCTCGACAGGGGGACGGTGGCTATGGCTACACCTTC
once	TRBV12-5	TRBJ1-3	TRBD1	CASKTGTGRNTIYF	TGTGCTAGCAAGACCGGGACAGGGCGCAACACCATATATTTT
-	TRBV7-9	TRBJ1-1	-	CASSLSATIMNTEAFF	TGTGCCAGCAGCTTATCAGCGACGATAATGAACACTGAAGCTTTCTTT
-	TRBV5-5	TRBJ2-7	TRBD1	CASSLGDRVFDEQYF	TGTGCCAGCAGCTTGGGGGACAGGGTATTCGACGAGCAGTACTTC
few	TRBV3-1/TRBV3-2	TRBJ2-1	-	CASSQSLASSYNEQFF	TGTGCCAGCAGCCAATCTCTAGCGAGCTCCTACAATGAGCAGTTCTTC
-	TRBV5-6	TRBJ1-6	-	CASSLSPPDPLHF	TGTGCCAGCAGCTTGTCCCCGCCCGATCCCCTCCACTTT
many	TRBV5-6	TRBJ1-1	-	CASSLSPAMNTEAFF	TGTGCCAGCAGCTTGTCCCCGGCCATGAACACTGAAGCTTTCTTT
few	TRBV3-1/TRBV3-2	TRBJ1-2	-	CASSHPERGGLLLF	TGTGCCAGCAGCCATCCCGAACGGGGGGGACTCTTACTATTC
-	TRBV12-3/TRBV12-4	TRBJ1-5	-	CASSLLESQPQHF	TGTGCCAGCAGTTTATTGGAGAGTCAGCCCCAGCATTTT
-	TRBV29-1	TRBJ1-2	TRBD1	CSVGERDRSNYGYTF	TGCAGCGTGGGCGAACGGGACAGAAGTAACTATGGCTACACCTTC
-	TRBV28	TRBJ2-7	-	CASSPKTGRVYEQYF	TGTGCCAGCAGTCCTAAGACAGGTAGGGTCTACGAGCAGTACTTC
-	TRBV3-1/TRBV3-2	TRBJ2-1	-	CASSQTWEQFF	TGTGCCAGCAGCCAAACATGGGAGCAGTTCTTC
-	TRBV5-5	TRBJ1-1	-	CASSPLGVITEAFF	TGTGCCAGCAGCCCTCTTGGGGTTATCACTGAAGCTTTCTTT
-	TRBV7-2	TRBJ2-7	-	CASSPGSYNEQYF	TGTGCCAGCAGCCCGGGTTCTTACAACGAGCAGTACTTC
few	TRBV11-2	TRBJ2-1	-	CASSSEGYRYNEQFF	TGTGCCAGCAGCTCAGAGGGGTACAGGTACAATGAGCAGTTCTTC